A single sample gave rise to the 12 T cell receptor beta chains below, sequenced in a study of shared clonotypes between healthy human individuals. CD8 cells regarded as naive lacked CD45RO, were positively chosen for CCR7, and omitted terminally differentiated effector memory CD45RA+ cells. TCRdb's table, derived via immunoSEQ multiplex PCR, lists solely in-frame clones and lacks some. The sample carries millions of clones, about 95% recorded once. Sequenced: naive CD8+ T cells sorted from blood. The origin of the receptors is a man aged 18 to 30 in good health.

The table lists this clone with a count of one. The chain employs TRBV15 and TRBJ1-3, with D hard to call. The germline V and J ends were trimmed by 6 bases and 0 bases, with 9 bases remaining between them. CDR3 length equals 14 residues. Germline V CDR1 and CDR2: LNHNV, YYDKDF (reference sequence). This chain's CDR3 is CATSPLSSGNTIYF. CDR3 bases: TGTGCCACCAGTCCACTAAGCTCTGGAAACACCATATATTTT.

This chain connects TRBV7-8 to TRBJ1-1, with TRBD1 as a possible D gene (5 bases). V was shortened by 2 bases and J by 11 bases, with 18 bases between the two germline ends. Germline V CDR1 and CDR2: SGHVS, FQNEAQ. CDR3 size: 14 residues. CDR3 loop: CASSLIEGRVAAFF. The CDR3 DNA reads as TGTGCCAGCAGCTTAATTGAGGGGAGAGTCGCGGCTTTCTTT.

V is TRBV19 and J is TRBJ1-5; weak D call: TRBD1 (6 bases). Germline V gene data show CDR1 as LNHDA and CDR2 as SQIVND (reference sequence). This CDR3 has 14 amino acids. V lost 7 bases to trimming and J lost 9 bases, with 19 bases between them. CDR3 DNA sequence: TGTGCCAGTACCTCTCTGGGGGGCGCGAGGCCCCAGCATTTT. The encoded protein is CASTSLGGARPQHF.

V usage is TRBV6-1 and J usage is TRBJ1-3; D unresolved. CDR1 is MNHNS, CDR2 SASEGT, per germline. V was clipped by 1 base and J by 0 bases, with 13 bases between them. CDR3 length equals 17 residues. The CDR3 nucleotides are TGTGCCAGCAGTGAAGGGTGGCTGCTGAGCTCTGGAAACACCATATATTTT. Its protein is CASSEGWLLSSGNTIYF.

Here the CDR3 DNA reads TGTGCCAGCAGTTTAATCGCGCCAGGTAGCAATCAGCCCCAGCATTTT. Protein sequence: CASSLIAPGSNQPQHF. The J gene is TRBJ1-5, the V gene TRBV27; D is uncertain. Germline V gives CDR1 MNHEY, CDR2 SMNVEV (reference sequence). The V end was cut by 2 bases, the J end by 0 bases, with 11 bases between. This CDR3 is 16 amino acids long.

This sequence joins TRBV20-1 and TRBJ2-7; D remains ambiguous. Trimming cost V 5 bases and J 2 bases, with 4 bases left between them. CDR3 size: 10 residues. CDR1 is DFQATT and CDR2 is SNEGSKA in the germline V gene (reference sequence). The CDR3 nucleotides are TGCAGTGCTTCTACCTACGAGCAGTACTTC. Protein: CSASTYEQYF.

This chain connects TRBV11-2 to TRBJ2-4; 9 positions agree with TRBD1. V dropped 5 bases and J dropped 0; count of bases not matched to a gene: 2. This CDR3 has 15 residues. In germline, CDR1 is SGHAT, CDR2 FQNNGV. The chain's CDR3 is CASSGQGLAKNIQYF. The CDR3 nucleotides read TGTGCCAGCAGCGGACAGGGGTTAGCCAAAAACATTCAGTACTTC.

This chain uses TRBV6-5 with TRBJ2-1; TRBD2 is a possible D gene (6 bases). This CDR3 is 15 amino acids long. Trimming pared 6 bases from V and 7 bases from J, leaving 19 bases between. CDR1 and CDR2 from the germline V gene are MNHEY and SVGAGI. The CDR3 DNA is TGTGCCAGCAGACGAAGTAGCGGCGTAAGTAATGAGCAGTTCTTC. Translation gives CASRRSSGVSNEQFF.

The chain couples TRBV7-9 to TRBJ1-1, with D possibly TRBD1 on 5 matching bases. Between the trimmed V and J ends, which lost 3 bases and 1 base, there was a span of 15 bases. The CDR3 extends over 16 amino acids. Germline V lookup: CDR1 SEHNR, CDR2 FQNEAQ (reference sequence). The CDR3 spells CASSFGAEGPNTEAFF. The CDR3 bases are TGTGCCAGCAGCTTCGGCGCGGAGGGACCGAACACTGAAGCTTTCTTT.

The chain is built from TRBV5-4 and TRBJ1-1; D is ambiguous. V lost 4 bases, J lost 1 base, and 5 bases lay in between. The CDR3 length is 12 residues. Germline values: CDR1 SGHNT, CDR2 YYREEE (reference sequence). The CDR3 DNA follows: TGTGCCAGCAGCGGGGAGAACACTGAAGCTTTCTTT. Amino acid sequence: CASSGENTEAFF.

This rearrangement joins TRBV13 to TRBJ2-1, with 10 bases aligning to TRBD2. Germline CDR1 and CDR2: PRHDT and FYEKMQ (reference sequence). The CDR3 is 14 residues long. Trimming took 5 bases from V and 5 from J; bases not matched to a gene: 3. CDR3 sequence reads: CASSQGLANNEQFF. Written as DNA, the CDR3 is TGTGCCAGCAGCCAGGGACTAGCGAACAATGAGCAGTTCTTC.

Comments on this clone: Additional DNA sequences in this sample encode the identical CDR3. This sequence joins TRBV9 and TRBJ2-1; D is undetermined. Trimming pared 0 bases from V and 9 bases from J, leaving 7 bases between. The CDR3 length is 12 residues. CDR1 is SGDLS, CDR2 YYNGEE, per germline. The CDR3 loop is CASSVATGEQFF. The CDR3 nucleotides are TGTGCCAGCAGCGTAGCTACGGGTGAGCAGTTCTTC.